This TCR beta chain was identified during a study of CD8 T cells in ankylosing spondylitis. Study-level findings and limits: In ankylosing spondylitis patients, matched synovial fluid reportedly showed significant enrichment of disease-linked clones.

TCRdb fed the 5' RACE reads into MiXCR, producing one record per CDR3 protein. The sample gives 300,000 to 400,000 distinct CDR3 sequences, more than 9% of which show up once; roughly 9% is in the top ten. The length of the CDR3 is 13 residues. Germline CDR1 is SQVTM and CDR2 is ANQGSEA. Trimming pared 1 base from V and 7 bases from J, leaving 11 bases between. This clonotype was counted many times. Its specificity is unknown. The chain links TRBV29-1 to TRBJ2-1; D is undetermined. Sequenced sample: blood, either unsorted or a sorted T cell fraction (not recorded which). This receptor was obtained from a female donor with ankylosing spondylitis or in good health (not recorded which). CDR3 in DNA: TGCAGCGTTGAAGCAAGAGCAAGGAATGAGCAGTTCTTC. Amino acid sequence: CSVEARARNEQFF.